This T cell receptor beta chain was found in a study of T cell clones after liver transplantation. Study information: Third-party-reactive TCRbeta sequences from pre-transplant mixed lymphocyte reactions served as antigen-independent comparators. Until 12-24 months post-transplant, subjects got standard immunosuppression and no induction. Study-wide findings and caveats: The donor-reactive repertoire was only partly measurable in two subjects, lacking donor cells. Graft donor-reactive T cells may have migrated into the graft rather than being deleted.

This CDR3 has 13 residues. Trimming took 1 base from V and 5 from J, leaving 9 bases between them. Germline values: CDR1 SGHTA, CDR2 FQGNSA. Sequencing was performed with immunoSEQ multiplex PCR; in TCRdb, only in-frame clones are kept and a portion is missing. The sample has some 110,000 clones; 75% to 85% are singletons. There are a few counts of this clone. Its matching antigen is unknown. The chain has TRBV7-2 and TRBJ2-7, with D perhaps TRBD1 (6 bases). Sequences were derived from CD4+ T cells from blood, sampled before liver transplant. This clonotype was sampled from a human donor who received a liver transplant. The DNA of the CDR3 is TGTGCCAGCAGCTTAGGGGGGCGGAACGAGCAGTACTTC. It is translated as CASSLGGRNEQYF.